The clone carrying this T cell receptor beta chain was seen only a few times. Antigen: not known. These data belong to a study of cytomegalovirus exposure and HLA in healthy donors. Study observations and caveats: For most subjects, TCR beta sequences were reported to predict HLA-A and HLA-B alleles with accuracy. Investigators reported over 150 TCR beta chains as tied to cytomegalovirus. Serostatus for CMV was the only available immune exposure information.

Germline CDR1 SQVTM, CDR2 ANQGSEA. V was clipped by 0 bases and J by 4 bases, with 24 bases between them. The CDR3 sequence is 18 residues long. Vbeta (60) and Jbeta (13) primers were used in the PCR. The assay was immunoSEQ multiplex PCR, and TCRdb's table has in-frame clones only and misses some. This table has 100,000 or so clones, roughly 15% appearing once. Each donor was nominally healthy when sampled (though unrecorded immune exposures were likely). The genes are TRBV29-1 and TRBJ1-2, with D perhaps TRBD1 (5 bases). The sample taken for sequencing was PBMCs. The clonotype was recovered from a female donor in good health and CMV-seronegative. As DNA, the CDR3 is TGCAGCGTTGAAGAAGGGGTCGAAAAGGCCCCCCTCCTCTATGGCTACACCTTC. Translating it yields CSVEEGVEKAPLLYGYTF.